Below, one T cell receptor (beta chain) is given with its context. Antigen specificity is unknown. Germline loops: CDR1 SSHAT, CDR2 FNYEAQ (reference sequence). After removal of 5 bases from V and 2 bases from J, the junction contained 11 bases not matched to a gene. The length of the CDR3 is 18 residues. The sample belongs to a study of regulatory T cells in long-lasting Graves disease. CDR3-region Arm-PCR and iRepertoire HTBI primers produced the TCR beta libraries. TCRdb redid the calling of the multiplex PCR reads with MiXCR, one entry per CDR3 protein. The profile shows 250,000 or so distinct CDR3 sequences, over 20% of them singletons. As to time point: newly diagnosed GD, antithyroid drugs for less than 3 months. PBMC-extracted RNA yielded the TCR library. All patients originated from an endocrinology department located in Xi'an, China. Whole-study findings and limits: TRBV28 was favored in persistent disease, as were TRBJ1-2 and TRBJ2-5. Between persistent patients, 2,500 to 3,500 public clonotypes were shared, exceeding the roughly 920 shared between new patients.

This sequence originates from a female donor with Graves disease. The chain recombines TRBV7-7 with TRBJ2-7, with TRBD2 matching over 14 bases. Sequencing used peripheral blood mononuclear cells (PBMCs), obtained at new diagnosis, from a patient treated with antithyroid drugs. CDR3 sequence: CASSRLPGLAGAAYEQYF. Written as DNA, the CDR3 is TGTGCCAGCAGCCGACTACCGGGACTAGCGGGAGCAGCCTACGAGCAGTACTTC.